The rows below give T cell receptor beta chains drawn from one sample of a study of OX40 agonist ivuxolimab in advanced cancers. Measured with immunoSEQ multiplex PCR; TCRdb has only the in-frame clones, and not every one. The sample records tens of thousands of clones, 86% being singletons. The specimen was CD4+ or CD8+ T cells sorted from blood, collected in a trial of the OX40 agonist ivuxolimab. The receptors were sampled from an adult with an advanced solid tumor such as melanoma, head and neck, liver or kidney cancer. CDR3s include the opening cysteine and the closing phenylalanine or tryptophan. Fields, in order: D gene, J gene, V gene, clone size, CDR3 DNA, CDR3 protein. D genes are given only for firm matches. Size is omitted from some rows. Given values are once, few, many or a class for expanded clones.

D gene: TRBD1; J gene: TRBJ1-4; V gene: TRBV9; clone size: .; CDR3 DNA: TGTGCCAGCAGCTTCAGACAGGGAGGTAATGAAAAACTGTTTTTT; CDR3 protein: CASSFRQGGNEKLFF
D gene: .; J gene: TRBJ2-5; V gene: TRBV9; clone size: .; CDR3 DNA: TGTGCCAGCAGCGTATCCACTCGGGAAGAGACCCAGTACTTC; CDR3 protein: CASSVSTREETQYF
D gene: TRBD1; J gene: TRBJ1-5; V gene: TRBV2; clone size: .; CDR3 DNA: TGTGCCAGCAGTGAACCCGGACAGGGTGGTCAGCCCCAGCATTTT; CDR3 protein: CASSEPGQGGQPQHF
D gene: TRBD2; J gene: TRBJ2-3; V gene: TRBV19; clone size: .; CDR3 DNA: TGTGCCAGTAGTATCGTAGCGGGGGGAGGGGCAGATACGCAGTATTTT; CDR3 protein: CASSIVAGGGADTQYF
D gene: .; J gene: TRBJ2-1; V gene: TRBV5-1; clone size: .; CDR3 DNA: TGCGCCAGCCAGGGTGTAGACCTCAATGAGCAGTTCTTC; CDR3 protein: CASQGVDLNEQFF
D gene: .; J gene: TRBJ1-2; V gene: TRBV25-1; clone size: .; CDR3 DNA: TGTGCCAGCAGTGAGGCGGGTGGGTACCTCTATGGCTACACCTTC; CDR3 protein: CASSEAGGYLYGYTF
D gene: .; J gene: TRBJ2-2; V gene: TRBV7-6; clone size: .; CDR3 DNA: TGTGCCAGCAGCTTAGATAGGTACACCGGGGAGCTGTTTTTT; CDR3 protein: CASSLDRYTGELFF
D gene: TRBD2; J gene: TRBJ2-5; V gene: TRBV9; clone size: .; CDR3 DNA: TGTGCCAGCAGCGTAGGTCCAGCGGGAGGGAAAGAGACCCAGTACTTC; CDR3 protein: CASSVGPAGGKETQYF
D gene: TRBD2; J gene: TRBJ2-1; V gene: TRBV7-6; clone size: .; CDR3 DNA: TGTGCCAGCAGCCGATTGGGACTAGTCTACAATGAGCAGTTCTTC; CDR3 protein: CASSRLGLVYNEQFF
D gene: TRBD1; J gene: TRBJ1-6; V gene: TRBV6-5; clone size: once; CDR3 DNA: TGTGCCAGCAGCTACCGGGACAGGGGTTCTCCACCCCTCCACTTT; CDR3 protein: CASSYRDRGSPPLHF
D gene: .; J gene: TRBJ1-2; V gene: TRBV5-4; clone size: .; CDR3 DNA: TGTGCCAGCAGCTTGAGCGGACAGATCTATGGCTACACCTTC; CDR3 protein: CASSLSGQIYGYTF
D gene: .; J gene: TRBJ2-7; V gene: TRBV4-3; clone size: .; CDR3 DNA: TGCGCCAGCAGCCTTTCCGAAGGGGGAGAGCAGTACTTC; CDR3 protein: CASSLSEGGEQYF
D gene: TRBD1; J gene: TRBJ2-7; V gene: TRBV28; clone size: .; CDR3 DNA: TGTGCCAGCAGTAAGGGGACAGCTTACGAGCAGTACTTC; CDR3 protein: CASSKGTAYEQYF
D gene: .; J gene: TRBJ1-4; V gene: TRBV6-1; clone size: .; CDR3 DNA: TGTGCCAGCAGTTGGACTGGGAAAGAAAAACTGTTTTTT; CDR3 protein: CASSWTGKEKLFF
D gene: .; J gene: TRBJ1-2; V gene: TRBV7-4; clone size: few; CDR3 DNA: TGTGCCAGCAGCTTAGGCGGTACAGCGAACTATGGCTACACCTTC; CDR3 protein: CASSLGGTANYGYTF
D gene: .; J gene: TRBJ2-2; V gene: TRBV7-2; clone size: .; CDR3 DNA: TGTGCCAGCAGCCCAGTAGGCGGGGAGCTGTTTTTT; CDR3 protein: CASSPVGGELFF
D gene: .; J gene: TRBJ1-1; V gene: TRBV29-1; clone size: .; CDR3 DNA: TGCAGCGTCACCCAACCATTTCCGACTGAAGCTTTCTTT; CDR3 protein: CSVTQPFPTEAFF
D gene: .; J gene: TRBJ1-6; V gene: TRBV6-6; clone size: .; CDR3 DNA: TGTGCCAGCAGGACCGACAGGACCGGGGCACCCCTCCACTTT; CDR3 protein: CASRTDRTGAPLHF
D gene: .; J gene: TRBJ2-3; V gene: TRBV7-3; clone size: once; CDR3 DNA: TGTGCCAGCAGCTTACTGGGGGTTCGGGTAGATACGCAGTATTTT; CDR3 protein: CASSLLGVRVDTQYF
D gene: TRBD1; J gene: TRBJ1-1; V gene: TRBV19; clone size: .; CDR3 DNA: TGTGCCAGTAGAAGAGACAGGGAGAACACTGAAGCTTTCTTT; CDR3 protein: CASRRDRENTEAFF
D gene: TRBD1; J gene: TRBJ2-3; V gene: TRBV14; clone size: .; CDR3 DNA: TGTGCCAGCAGCCCAGGACAGGGGACAGATACGCAGTATTTT; CDR3 protein: CASSPGQGTDTQYF
D gene: TRBD2; J gene: TRBJ2-4; V gene: TRBV19; clone size: .; CDR3 DNA: TGTGCCAGTAGTCGTACTAGCGGGAATTTAGCCAAAAACATTCAGTACTTC; CDR3 protein: CASSRTSGNLAKNIQYF
D gene: TRBD1; J gene: TRBJ1-6; V gene: TRBV19; clone size: .; CDR3 DNA: TGTGCCAGTAGTATATTCTCTGGGACAGGGAGCTCACCCCTCCACTTT; CDR3 protein: CASSIFSGTGSSPLHF
D gene: .; J gene: TRBJ2-7; V gene: TRBV5-1; clone size: .; CDR3 DNA: TGCGCCAGCAGTCACAGGACGGAACCGTACGAGCAGTACTTC; CDR3 protein: CASSHRTEPYEQYF
D gene: .; J gene: TRBJ1-2; V gene: TRBV2; clone size: medium-sized; CDR3 DNA: TGTGCCAGCAGGAGGGCGGAGGGAACGTATGGCTACACCTTC; CDR3 protein: CASRRAEGTYGYTF
D gene: .; J gene: TRBJ1-5; V gene: TRBV5-6; clone size: .; CDR3 DNA: TGTGCCAGCAGCTTCCGGGGCTCAAATACCGGCAATCAGCCCCAGCATTTT; CDR3 protein: CASSFRGSNTGNQPQHF
D gene: .; J gene: TRBJ1-5; V gene: TRBV7-2; clone size: .; CDR3 DNA: TGTGCCAGCAGCTCGACTCAGGGTCAGCCCCAGCATTTT; CDR3 protein: CASSSTQGQPQHF
D gene: TRBD2; J gene: TRBJ2-1; V gene: TRBV19; clone size: .; CDR3 DNA: TGTGCCAGTAGTATAAGTTTTAGCGGGGGGTACAATGAGCAGTTCTTC; CDR3 protein: CASSISFSGGYNEQFF
D gene: TRBD1; J gene: TRBJ2-7; V gene: TRBV18; clone size: .; CDR3 DNA: TGTGCCAGCTCACCACGCGACAGGGTAGGTGAGCAGTACTTC; CDR3 protein: CASSPRDRVGEQYF
D gene: TRBD1; J gene: TRBJ1-1; V gene: TRBV5-4; clone size: few; CDR3 DNA: TGTGCCAGCAGCTTCACAGGGGGTAACACTGAAGCTTTCTTT; CDR3 protein: CASSFTGGNTEAFF
D gene: .; J gene: TRBJ1-4; V gene: TRBV7-9; clone size: .; CDR3 DNA: TGTGCCAGCAGCTTAGACTTTAATGAAAAACTGTTTTTT; CDR3 protein: CASSLDFNEKLFF
D gene: .; J gene: TRBJ2-3; V gene: TRBV19; clone size: .; CDR3 DNA: TGTGCCAGTACCTTAGGATATACGCAGTATTTT; CDR3 protein: CASTLGYTQYF
D gene: TRBD2; J gene: TRBJ2-1; V gene: TRBV5-4; clone size: .; CDR3 DNA: TGTGCCAGCAGACTCACTAGCGGTTCCTACAATGAGCAGTTCTTC; CDR3 protein: CASRLTSGSYNEQFF
D gene: .; J gene: TRBJ2-2; V gene: TRBV14; clone size: .; CDR3 DNA: TGTGCCAGCAGCCAAGTGGCCACCGGGGAGCTGTTTTTT; CDR3 protein: CASSQVATGELFF
D gene: .; J gene: TRBJ2-5; V gene: TRBV2; clone size: once; CDR3 DNA: TGTGCCAGCAGCCAACAGGGAGGTGTAGGGGAGACCCAGTACTTC; CDR3 protein: CASSQQGGVGETQYF
D gene: TRBD2; J gene: TRBJ2-3; V gene: TRBV7-2; clone size: .; CDR3 DNA: TGTGCCAGCAGACAAAAGGCCCAGCGGGGGGAGACAGATACGCAGTATTTT; CDR3 protein: CASRQKAQRGETDTQYF
D gene: .; J gene: TRBJ2-6; V gene: TRBV11-2; clone size: .; CDR3 DNA: TGTGCCAGCAGCTTGGGTTCTGGGGTTGGGGCCAACGTCCTGACTTTC; CDR3 protein: CASSLGSGVGANVLTF